Following are 26 T cell receptor beta chains from one sample sequenced in a study of shared clonotypes between healthy human individuals (dated by TCRdb to 2019 to 2021). Libraries came from the immunoSEQ multiplex PCR assay. TCRdb mirrors the immuneACCESS table, restricted to in-frame sequences. Some clones are absent from its copies; in checked studies, under half trace to an unresolved V gene, and the reason for the others is unknown. Recorded for this sample are roughly 1,500,000 clones; about 98% of them occurred a single time. Clones ranked in the top ten supply roughly 0.45% of the sample. The sample was naive CD4+ T cells sorted from blood. Reading the label with the study, this specimen's cell subset or site is: CD45RA+ positively selected. These receptor sequences come from a man between 25 and 39 years old in good health.

The chain joins TRBV5-4 to TRBJ2-5; 9 bases map to TRBD1. V was pared by 10 bases and J by 5 bases, with 15 bases of the junction left unmatched. The CDR3 is 15 amino acids. The germline V gene encodes CDR1 SGHNT and CDR2 YYREEE (reference sequence). In DNA, the CDR3 is TGTGCCGGAACCTCCGGGACAGGGCTAGGGGAGACCCAGTACTTC. Encoded protein: CAGTSGTGLGETQYF.

The chain joins TRBV28 to TRBJ2-3; D possibly corresponds to TRBD2 (8 bases). The CDR3 spans 18 residues. The V gene lost 5 bases and the J gene lost 2 bases, with 23 bases spanning the gap. Germline V CDR1 and CDR2: MDHEN, SYDVKM. The CDR3 nucleotides read TGTGCCAGCAGTCCGTGGACAGGTTTAGCGGGACTCACAGATACGCAGTATTTT. Residues: CASSPWTGLAGLTDTQYF.

The V call is TRBV7-8, the J call TRBJ1-5; maybe TRBD1 (5 bases). V was pared by 3 bases and J by 7 bases, with 7 bases between. Germline assignment: CDR1 SGHVS and CDR2 FQNEAQ. The CDR3 consists of 12 residues. The CDR3 DNA follows: TGTGCCAGCAGCTTTGGGGCGCAGCCCCAGCATTTT. It encodes CASSFGAQPQHF.

The chain couples TRBV19 to TRBJ2-5; D unresolved. The V end was cut by 7 bases, the J end by 1 base, with 13 bases between. The length of the CDR3 is 14 residues. Per the germline V gene, CDR1 is LNHDA and CDR2 is SQIVND (reference sequence). The CDR3 spells CASKDHAIQETQYF. The CDR3 DNA follows: TGTGCCAGTAAGGATCATGCGATCCAAGAGACCCAGTACTTC.

This clone was seen only once. The gene calls are TRBV10-1 and TRBJ2-1; D remains unclear. V was cut by 0 bases and J by 5 bases, with 8 bases left in between. CDR3 length: 14 residues. Germline lookup yields CDR1 WNHNN and CDR2 SYGVQD (reference sequence). This CDR3 is CASSESGPNNEQFF. The CDR3 region has the DNA TGCGCCAGCAGTGAGTCCGGCCCTAACAATGAGCAGTTCTTC.

This clone was observed once. The chain couples TRBV6-6 to TRBJ2-7, with D unresolved. The CDR3 runs 14 residues. V was cut by 2 bases and J by 2 bases, with 10 bases left in between. CDR1 is MNHNY, CDR2 SVGAGI, per germline (reference sequence). In DNA, the CDR3 is TGTGCCAGCAGTTACCGGGCCTTAGCCTACGAGCAGTACTTC. This sequence encodes CASSYRALAYEQYF.

As DNA, the CDR3 is TGTGCCAGCAGTCCCGAGACTTTCGGGACTACAGATACGCAGTATTTT. Its protein product is CASSPETFGTTDTQYF. The chain couples TRBV28 to TRBJ2-3, with TRBD2 as a possible D gene (6 bases). V dropped 5 bases and J dropped 3 bases, with 18 bases sitting between them. The CDR3 loop spans 16 amino acids. Germline V lookup: CDR1 MDHEN, CDR2 SYDVKM.

This chain connects TRBV10-3 to TRBJ1-5, with D perhaps TRBD1 (5 bases). The CDR3 is made up of 13 amino acids. Germline CDR1 is ENHRY and CDR2 is SYGVKD. V lost 9 bases, J lost 0 bases, and 9 bases lay in between. This chain's CDR3 is CAMAGHSNQPQHF. CDR3 DNA sequence: TGTGCCATGGCAGGGCATAGCAATCAGCCCCAGCATTTT.

In regard to this clone: The same CDR3 also results from other DNA sequences found in this sample. The chain has TRBV5-1 and TRBJ2-3; TRBD2 matches at 10 bases. This CDR3 contains 16 residues. Germline CDR1 and CDR2: SGHRS and YFSETQ. Germline trimming cut 0 bases from V and 3 bases from J; bases unmatched to any gene: 4. The CDR3 region is CASSLGLAGATDTQYF. CDR3 nucleotide sequence: TGCGCCAGCAGCTTGGGGCTAGCGGGAGCTACAGATACGCAGTATTTT. The full variable domain, rest sourced from reference TRBV5-1 and TRBJ2-3, is KAGVTQTPRYLIKTRGQQVTLSCSPISGHRSVSWYQQTPGQGLQFLFEYFSETQRNKGNFPGRFSGRQFSNSRSEMNVSTLELGDSALYLCASSLGLAGATDTQYFGPGTRLTVL.

The chain is built from TRBV20-1 and TRBJ1-2; D not resolved. Trimming shortened V by 8 bases and J by 1 base, and 8 bases separated the two germline ends. The CDR3 runs to 11 residues. Germline CDR1 DFQATT, CDR2 SNEGSKA (reference sequence). The CDR3 reads CSPDFNYGYTF. CDR3 nucleotides: TGCAGTCCGGACTTTAACTATGGCTACACCTTC.

J is TRBJ1-1 and V is TRBV25-1; perhaps TRBD1 as D (6 bases). Germline values: CDR1 MGHDK, CDR2 SYGVNS. The V end was cut by 9 bases, the J end by 8 bases, with 16 bases between. The CDR3 totals 12 residues. The CDR3 loop reads CASDGWRGEAFF. The CDR3 DNA sequence: TGTGCCAGTGATGGTTGGAGGGGGGAAGCTTTCTTT.

For this clone: Additional DNA sequences in this sample encode the identical CDR3. The V gene is TRBV29-1, the J gene TRBJ2-6; 7 nucleotides match TRBD1. There are 13 residues in the CDR3. The trim removed 7 bases at V and 0 bases at J, leaving 0 bases unmatched. Germline V lookup: CDR1 SQVTM, CDR2 ANQGSEA. The DNA of the CDR3 is TGCAGCGCAGGGGGCTCTGGGGCCAACGTCCTGACTTTC. Amino acids: CSAGGSGANVLTF.

This chain links TRBV28 with TRBJ2-7; no reliable D call. CDR1 is MDHEN, CDR2 SYDVKM, per germline. The V end lost 3 bases, the J end lost 6 bases, and 9 bases lay between the germline ends. The CDR3 runs to 12 residues. CDR3: CASSLRQPEQYF. The CDR3 coding sequence is TGTGCCAGCAGTTTGAGGCAGCCCGAGCAGTACTTC.

V gene TRBV5-1 combines with J gene TRBJ2-2, with 8 bases aligning to TRBD2. The CDR3 sequence is 17 residues long. Germline trimming cut 1 base from V and 6 bases from J; bases unmatched to any gene: 11. Germline CDR1 SGHRS, CDR2 YFSETQ. Here the CDR3 DNA reads TGCGCCAGCAGCTTGATGAGCGGGAGACTAAATCCCGGGGAGCTGTTTTTT. Translation: CASSLMSGRLNPGELFF.

V usage is TRBV5-8 and J usage is TRBJ1-4; D is ambiguous. The germline CDR1 and CDR2 sequences are SGHTS and YDEGEE. V shed 1 base and J shed 8 bases, with 15 bases lying between them. The CDR3 is 15 amino acids. This CDR3 reads CASSLRRLQGEKLFF. CDR3 in DNA: TGTGCCAGCAGCTTGCGGAGACTTCAAGGGGAAAAACTGTTTTTT.

The rearrangement uses TRBV12-5 and TRBJ1-1; 7 nucleotides line up with TRBD1. This CDR3 has 16 amino acids. CDR1 LGHNT and CDR2 FRNRAP come from the germline V gene. J was trimmed by 1 base and V by 7 bases; bases with no gene match: 12. CDR3 in DNA: TGTGCTAGTGAGGTGTGTACGTACAGGGGGAACACTGAAGCTTTCTTT. Protein product: CASEVCTYRGNTEAFF.

The rearrangement uses TRBV7-8 and TRBJ1-1, with 8 bases that match TRBD1. After removal of 5 bases from V and 3 bases from J, the junction contained 8 bases not matched to a gene. Germline V gives CDR1 SGHVS, CDR2 FQNEAQ. This CDR3 spans 15 amino acids. The CDR3 sequence is CASSDRQGPDTEAFF. The CDR3 DNA is TGTGCCAGCAGCGACCGACAGGGGCCGGACACTGAAGCTTTCTTT. The complete variable domain, with remaining parts taken from reference TRBV7-8 and TRBJ1-1, reads GAGVSQSPRYKVAKRGQDVALRCDPISGHVSLFWYQQALGQGPEFLTYFQNEAQLDKSGLPSDRFFAERPEGSVSTLKIQRTQQEDSAVYLCASSDRQGPDTEAFFGQGTRLTVV.

The V and J genes are TRBV28 and TRBJ1-5, with D perhaps matching TRBD1 (6 bases). Per germline, CDR1 MDHEN and CDR2 SYDVKM. The CDR3 is 13 amino acids. V gave up 10 bases and J gave up 4 bases, with 14 bases separating them. This chain's CDR3 is CATVPGVNQPQHF. Written as DNA, the CDR3 is TGTGCCACCGTTCCAGGGGTAAATCAGCCCCAGCATTTT.

The count of this clone is one. The chain carries TRBV7-2 and TRBJ2-7; tentative D call: TRBD2 (6 bases). There are 15 residues in the CDR3. The V end lost 3 bases, the J end lost 3 bases, and 15 bases lay between the germline ends. Per germline, CDR1 SGHTA and CDR2 FQGNSA. CDR3 in amino acids: CASSFKVSGHYEQYF. The CDR3 DNA sequence: TGTGCCAGCAGCTTTAAGGTTAGCGGACACTACGAGCAGTACTTC.

This chain links TRBV5-5 with TRBJ1-2; 8 positions match TRBD1. The junction had 9 bases not matched to a gene; V was cut back by 4 bases and J by 7 bases. Germline CDR1 SGHKS, CDR2 YYEKEE (reference sequence). This CDR3 has 14 amino acids. The CDR3 nucleotides are TGTGCCAGCAGCCGAGGACAGGGCCTAGGTGGCTACACCTTC. It is translated as CASSRGQGLGGYTF.

The chain couples TRBV4-3 to TRBJ2-5; 8 nucleotides match TRBD1. CDR1 is LGHNA, CDR2 YSLEER, per germline. This CDR3 has 13 amino acids. V trimming: 4 bases; J trimming: 5 bases; junction bases outside the gene matches: 3. The DNA of the CDR3 is TGCGCCAGCAGCCTAAACAGGGGGGAGACCCAGTACTTC. Amino acid sequence: CASSLNRGETQYF.

This clone has only one observation. This chain connects TRBV5-1 to TRBJ1-2; TRBD1 agrees at 7 bases. The ends lost 7 bases at V and 0 bases at J; junction bases unmatched: 3. Germline-derived CDR1 and CDR2 are SGHRS and YFSETQ. The CDR3 runs 13 residues. The DNA for the CDR3 is TGCGCCAGCCGGGACAGCTCTAACTATGGCTACACCTTC. This codes for CASRDSSNYGYTF.

The gene calls are TRBV5-1 and TRBJ2-1, with 13 positions matching TRBD2. Germline V CDR1 and CDR2: SGHRS, YFSETQ. J gave up 10 bases and V 2 bases, and 6 bases lay outside the gene matches. There are 15 residues in the CDR3. The CDR3 bases are TGCGCCAGCAGCTTACTAGCGGGAGGGCAGGGAGAGCAGTTCTTC. This sequence encodes CASSLLAGGQGEQFF. Using reference TRBV5-1 and TRBJ2-1 for the parts outside the CDR3, the full variable domain is KAGVTQTPRYLIKTRGQQVTLSCSPISGHRSVSWYQQTPGQGLQFLFEYFSETQRNKGNFPGRFSGRQFSNSRSEMNVSTLELGDSALYLCASSLLAGGQGEQFFGPGTRLTVL.

The rearrangement uses TRBV5-1 and TRBJ2-7; perhaps TRBD2 as D (6 bases). Germline V gives CDR1 SGHRS, CDR2 YFSETQ. The length of the CDR3 is 14 residues. Trimming removed 0 bases at V and 6 bases at J, with 13 bases between. CDR3 loop: CASSLGLDFGEQYF. Here the CDR3 DNA reads TGCGCCAGCAGCTTGGGACTAGATTTTGGCGAGCAGTACTTC.

The chain combines TRBV5-8 with TRBJ2-3, with 12 bases lining up with TRBD1. Germline lookup yields CDR1 SGHTS and CDR2 YDEGEE. The V gene end was trimmed by 4 bases and the J gene end by 6 bases; junction bases not matched to a gene: 12. The CDR3 has 17 amino acids. For the CDR3, the DNA is TGTGCCAGCAGCCTCCGGGACAGGGGGCGAGTCCCCGATACGCAGTATTTT. This sequence encodes CASSLRDRGRVPDTQYF.

Details on this clone: Other nucleotide sequences from this sample produce the same CDR3. This sequence joins TRBV5-1 and TRBJ2-5; perhaps TRBD1 as D (6 bases). This CDR3 has 14 amino acids. The germline V gene encodes CDR1 SGHRS and CDR2 YFSETQ. Trimming left V 0 bases short and J 4 bases short, with 10 bases between. CDR3 DNA: TGCGCCAGCAGCTTGGCCTTAGGGGGAGAGACCCAGTACTTC. It specifies CASSLALGGETQYF.